This T cell receptor beta chain was identified during a study of T cells in localized non-small cell lung cancer. Points from the study as a whole: Clonality of T cells reached its maximum in uninvolved adjacent lung, surpassing tumor. Median detection of top 100 tumor clones in adjacent lung was 55 to 60 clones.

Clones were read by immunoSEQ multiplex PCR, and TCRdb kept only the in-frame ones, dropping some. The data hold around 96,000 clones, with under 95% observed a single time. V was shortened by 10 bases and J by 4 bases, with 29 bases between the two germline ends. The CDR3 length is 17 residues. Germline CDR1 and CDR2: SGHAT and FQNNGV. Points on this clone: Its cognate antigen is unknown.

Sequenced here: PBMCs, sampled before any cancer treatment. This chain uses TRBV11-2 with TRBJ2-7; the D is unclear. The TCR was taken from a woman aged 35 to 70 with stage II squamous cell lung carcinoma. CDR3 sequence (DNA): TGTGCCACGCACCAAAGTCCCACAAGGCCCGTGGGTTACGAGCAGTACTTC. Translated: CATHQSPTRPVGYEQYF.